This entry features one TCR beta chain sequence. Its antigen is unknown. The data originate from a study of cytomegalovirus exposure and HLA in healthy donors. CDR3 size: 16 residues. After removal of 4 bases from V and 10 bases from J, the junction contained 14 bases not matched to a gene. In germline, CDR1 is MDHEN, CDR2 SYDVKM. The PCR had 60 Vbeta and 13 Jbeta primers. Sequencing was performed with immunoSEQ multiplex PCR; in TCRdb, only in-frame clones are kept and a portion is missing. The repertoire table contains under 65,000 clones. Overall study findings and caveats: For most TCR sequences rarity was the rule, although some public TCRs occurred in many donors.

The clonotype originates from a woman between 35 and 50 years old in good health and CMV-seronegative. The specimen was PBMCs. V gene TRBV28 combines with J gene TRBJ1-3, with 9 bases that match TRBD1. For the CDR3, the DNA is TGTGCCAGCAGTTCACCGGGACAGGGCGATGATAGTACCATATATTTT. Its protein product is CASSSPGQGDDSTIYF. The full variable domain, in which reference TRBV28 and TRBJ1-3 provide the parts outside the CDR3, is DVKVTQSSRYLVKRTGEKVFLECVQDMDHENMFWYRQDPGLGLRLIYFSYDVKMKEKGDIPEGYSVSREKKERFSLILESASTNQTSMYLCASSSPGQGDDSTIYFGEGSWLTVV.